The rows below give T cell receptor beta chains drawn from one sample of a study of CD8+CD57+ T cells in acquired aplastic anemia. TCRdb ran MiXCR on the reads and lists one entry per CDR3 protein. The table shows 100,000 to 150,000 distinct CDR3 sequences, with approximately 41% occurring only once. The material sequenced was sorted CD4+, CD8+, or CD8+CD57+ T cells (not recorded which) from PBMCs. Receptors originate from a human donor with aplastic anemia. The CDR3 runs from the conserved cysteine through the conserved F or W. A D gene is named only where the DNA matches it firmly. Part of the rows lack a size; the others show once, few, many or a class for expanded clones.

>-|TRBV5-6|TRBJ1-1|many
CASSPRRTVNTEAFF
TGTGCCAGCAGCCCACGTCGGACAGTGAACACTGAAGCTTTCTTT
>-|TRBV2|TRBJ1-2|-
CASSELAYGYTF
TGTGCCAGCAGTGAGTTGGCCTATGGCTACACCTTC
>TRBD2|TRBV2|TRBJ2-7|-
CASSELAGDFYEQYF
TGTGCCAGCAGTGAACTAGCGGGGGATTTTTACGAGCAGTACTTC
>TRBD1|TRBV6-6|TRBJ1-2|many
CASRRQGARDYGYTF
TGTGCCAGCAGGCGTCAGGGGGCGCGAGACTATGGCTACACCTTC
>-|TRBV29-1|TRBJ2-7|many
CSVAQNGRTGPSSYEQYF
TGCAGCGTTGCACAAAACGGGAGGACAGGTCCCTCCTCGTACGAGCAGTACTTC
>-|TRBV9|TRBJ2-3|once
CASSVRDGPTDTQYF
TGTGCCAGCAGCGTAAGGGACGGGCCCACAGATACGCAGTATTTT
>-|TRBV24-1|TRBJ1-3|once
CATSERGGNTIYF
TGTGCCACCAGTGAAAGGGGTGGAAACACCATATATTTT
>-|TRBV30|TRBJ1-2|few
CAWSTDRTGGYTF
TGTGCCTGGAGCACAGACAGGACGGGAGGCTACACCTTC
>TRBD1|TRBV10-3|TRBJ1-2|-
CAINPRTGHYGYTF
TGTGCCATCAATCCACGGACAGGGCACTATGGCTACACCTTC
>-|TRBV30|TRBJ1-3|-
CAWNLGSGNTIYF
TGTGCCTGGAATCTGGGCTCTGGAAACACCATATATTTT
>-|TRBV19|TRBJ2-1|many
CASSNPWAHNEQFF
TGTGCCAGTAGTAACCCCTGGGCCCACAATGAGCAGTTCTTC